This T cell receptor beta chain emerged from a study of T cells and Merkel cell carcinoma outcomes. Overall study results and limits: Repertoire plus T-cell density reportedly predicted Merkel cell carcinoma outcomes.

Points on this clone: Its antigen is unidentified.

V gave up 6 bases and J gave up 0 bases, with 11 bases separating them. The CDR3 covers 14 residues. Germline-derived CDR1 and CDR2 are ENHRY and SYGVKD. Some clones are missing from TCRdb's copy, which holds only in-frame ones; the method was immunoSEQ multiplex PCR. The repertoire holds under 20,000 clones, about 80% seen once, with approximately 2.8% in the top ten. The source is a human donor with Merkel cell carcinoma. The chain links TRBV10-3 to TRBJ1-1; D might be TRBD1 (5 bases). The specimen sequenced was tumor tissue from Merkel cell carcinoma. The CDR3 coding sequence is TGTGCCATCAGGGGGGGAGCAGTGAACACTGAAGCTTTCTTT. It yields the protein CAIRGGAVNTEAFF.